The 23 T cell receptor beta chains listed next were all sequenced from one sample in a study of blood T cell repertoires in COVID-19. TCRdb's copy holds only in-frame clones and misses some; the assay was immunoSEQ multiplex PCR. The sample yields around 160,000 clones, approximately 88% seen once. Sequencing was carried out using PBMCs or T cells enriched from blood (not recorded which). Source of these receptors: a woman aged 55 to 70 who had recovered from COVID-19.

The V call is TRBV10-1, the J call TRBJ2-1; 7 bases are a match to TRBD2. The germline V gene has CDR1 WNHNN and CDR2 SYGVQD (reference sequence). Trimming at V came to 5 bases and at J to 10 bases, leaving 8 bases not matched to a gene. This CDR3 is built from 13 residues. Here the CDR3 reads CASSISGRIEQFF. The DNA of the CDR3 is TGCGCCAGCAGTATTAGCGGGCGGATAGAGCAGTTCTTC.

The J gene is TRBJ1-5, the V gene TRBV6-5; D unclear. The CDR3 is 13 amino acids. The germline V and J ends were trimmed by 6 bases and 7 bases, with 13 bases remaining between them. The V gene's germline CDR1 is MNHEY and CDR2 SVGAGI. The CDR3 reads CASRATTGQPQHF. CDR3 bases: TGTGCCAGCAGGGCGACCACGGGGCAGCCCCAGCATTTT.

The chain has TRBV4-1 and TRBJ1-4; 8 bases fit TRBD1. Germline V CDR1 and CDR2: MGHRA, YSYEKL. J lost 5 bases, V lost 4 bases, and 9 bases had no gene match. The CDR3 is 16 residues long. CDR3 sequence: CASSPVLRQGNEKLFF. The DNA of the CDR3 is TGCGCCAGCAGCCCTGTCTTAAGACAGGGGAATGAAAAACTGTTTTTT.

V gene TRBV5-1 combines with J gene TRBJ2-7; TRBD1 matches at 7 bases. The V gene's germline CDR1 is SGHRS and CDR2 YFSETQ. This CDR3 has 14 residues. Losses at the gene ends were 4 bases for V and 3 bases for J; bases not matched to a gene: 7. The CDR3 region is CASSLSTGYYEQYF. The CDR3 bases are TGCGCCAGCAGCCTATCGACAGGGTACTACGAGCAGTACTTC. The full variable domain, with the rest looked up from reference TRBV5-1 and TRBJ2-7, is KAGVTQTPRYLIKTRGQQVTLSCSPISGHRSVSWYQQTPGQGLQFLFEYFSETQRNKGNFPGRFSGRQFSNSRSEMNVSTLELGDSALYLCASSLSTGYYEQYFGPGTRLTVT.

The genes are TRBV10-3 and TRBJ2-3; TRBD1 matches 8 bases. The germline V gene encodes CDR1 ENHRY and CDR2 SYGVKD. The CDR3 length is 13 residues. V lost 3 bases to trimming and J lost 5 bases; unmatched junction nucleotides: 1. CDR3 protein: CAISDRGQDTQYF. The CDR3 DNA reads TGTGCCATCAGTGACAGGGGGCAAGATACGCAGTATTTT.

The CDR3 DNA reads TGCGCCAGCAGGGGAGGGGGTAGAAGCACTGAAGCTTTCTTT. Residues: CASRGGGRSTEAFF. The V gene is TRBV5-1, the J gene TRBJ1-1, with D possibly TRBD1 on 6 matching bases. CDR3 length: 14 amino acids. V lost 5 bases and J lost 4, with 15 bases in between. CDR1 is SGHRS and CDR2 is YFSETQ in the germline V gene. The full variable domain, its missing parts supplied by reference TRBV5-1 and TRBJ1-1, is KAGVTQTPRYLIKTRGQQVTLSCSPISGHRSVSWYQQTPGQGLQFLFEYFSETQRNKGNFPGRFSGRQFSNSRSEMNVSTLELGDSALYLCASRGGGRSTEAFFGQGTRLTVV.

The V and J genes are TRBV28 and TRBJ2-1, with D perhaps matching TRBD2 (5 bases). Germline V gene data show CDR1 as MDHEN and CDR2 as SYDVKM. This CDR3 is 12 amino acids long. Trimming pared 5 bases from V and 3 bases from J, leaving 5 bases between. In nucleotides, the CDR3 is TGTGCCAGCAGTACTAGCTACAATGAGCAGTTCTTC. As protein: CASSTSYNEQFF.

This chain joins TRBV14 and TRBJ1-6; D is possibly TRBD1 (5 bases). The CDR3 is made up of 14 amino acids. Germline CDR1 is SGHDN and CDR2 is FVKESK. V was trimmed by 1 base and J by 10 bases, leaving 11 bases between them. CDR3 bases: TGTGCCAGCAGCCAAGGCAGGGTGGGCTCACCCCTCCACTTT. Amino acids: CASSQGRVGSPLHF.

This clone came up once. The rearrangement joins TRBV5-1 to TRBJ2-7; 9 positions match TRBD1. CDR1 is SGHRS, CDR2 YFSETQ, per germline. This CDR3 spans 14 amino acids. After removal of 4 bases from V and 4 bases from J, the junction contained 6 bases not matched to a gene. CDR3 sequence (DNA): TGCGCCAGCAGCACGGGACAGGGATCTTACGAGCAGTACTTC. Amino acids: CASSTGQGSYEQYF.

The V and J genes are TRBV7-2 and TRBJ1-1, with D uncertain. CDR1 is SGHTA and CDR2 is FQGNSA in the germline V gene. The CDR3 totals 13 residues. V dropped 3 bases and J dropped 1 base, with 6 bases sitting between them. The CDR3: CASSFIPNTEAFF. The CDR3 DNA reads TGTGCCAGCAGCTTTATCCCGAACACTGAAGCTTTCTTT.

The J gene is TRBJ2-3, the V gene TRBV7-8, with D uncertain. The CDR3 runs 13 residues. V lost 5 bases and J 3 bases, leaving 9 bases between the germline ends. From germline, CDR1 is SGHVS and CDR2 FQNEAQ. In DNA form, the CDR3 reads TGTGCCAGCAGCCCCAGGCTTACAGATACGCAGTATTTT. Amino acids: CASSPRLTDTQYF.

This clone was found once. This chain links TRBV9 with TRBJ2-7; 7 bases match TRBD1. Germline trimming cut 4 bases from V and 3 bases from J; bases unmatched to any gene: 10. Germline loops: CDR1 SGDLS, CDR2 YYNGEE. The CDR3 has 15 residues. The CDR3 is CASSTRDSGIYEQYF. The DNA of the CDR3 is TGTGCCAGCAGCACCCGGGACAGCGGAATCTACGAGCAGTACTTC.

The rearrangement links TRBV5-4 to TRBJ2-7; 7 nucleotides agree with TRBD1. J was trimmed by 3 bases and V by 4 bases; bases with no gene match: 7. CDR3 length: 14 amino acids. From germline, CDR1 is SGHNT and CDR2 YYREEE (reference sequence). The DNA for the CDR3 is TGTGCCAGCAGCCGGGACAGTTCAAACTACGAGCAGTACTTC. Its translation is CASSRDSSNYEQYF.

The chain joins TRBV4-2 to TRBJ1-2; TRBD1 matches 7 bases. This CDR3 spans 12 amino acids. Germline V lookup: CDR1 LGHNA, CDR2 YNFKEQ. The ends lost 4 bases at V and 6 bases at J; junction bases unmatched: 2. CDR3 in DNA: TGTGCCAGCAGCCTGCAGGGGGATGGCTACACCTTC. Protein sequence: CASSLQGDGYTF.

This chain uses TRBV11-3 with TRBJ2-3, with 8 bases lining up with TRBD1. The length of the CDR3 is 15 residues. Germline CDR1 SGHNT, CDR2 YENEEA. V lost 5 bases, J lost 6 bases, and 10 bases stayed unmatched. This CDR3 reads CASSMTGVRTDTQYF. The CDR3 bases are TGTGCCAGCAGCATGACAGGGGTTAGAACGGATACGCAGTATTTT. Combining the CDR3 with reference TRBV11-3 and TRBJ2-3 gives the whole variable domain EAGVVQSPRYKIIEKKQPVAFWCNPISGHNTLYWYLQNLGQGPELLIRYENEEAVDDSQLPKDRFSAERLKGVDSTLKIQPAELGDSAVYLCASSMTGVRTDTQYFGPGTRLTVL.

The CDR3 loop reads CSVEQGRSGGYTF. In nucleotides, the CDR3 is TGCAGCGTGGAACAGGGGCGGTCTGGGGGCTACACCTTC. J is TRBJ1-2 and V is TRBV29-1; 7 nucleotides align to TRBD1. The V and J ends lost 6 bases and 8 bases, in that order; junction bases with no gene match: 12. This CDR3 is built from 13 residues. CDR1 is SQVTM, CDR2 ANQGSEA, per germline.

This chain links TRBV6-1 with TRBJ1-5; no definite D call. The CDR3 consists of 16 residues. In germline, CDR1 is MNHNS, CDR2 SASEGT. V lost 3 bases and J lost 3, with 15 bases in between. The CDR3 loop reads CASSELVGRANQPQHF. DNA for the CDR3: TGTGCCAGCAGTGAGCTCGTGGGGAGGGCCAATCAGCCCCAGCATTTT.

The V and J genes are TRBV28 and TRBJ1-2, with D uncertain. The V gene lost 3 bases and the J gene lost 0 bases, with 11 bases spanning the gap. The CDR3 contains 15 residues. Germline V lookup: CDR1 MDHEN, CDR2 SYDVKM. In DNA, the CDR3 is TGTGCCAGCAGTTTGGCGCTTACAGCTAACTATGGCTACACCTTC. This encodes CASSLALTANYGYTF.

The V gene is TRBV7-6, the J gene TRBJ2-7, with TRBD2 identical over 8 bases. The J segment lost 2 bases and the V segment lost 0 bases, leaving 6 bases of the junction unmatched. The CDR3 runs to 16 residues. Germline CDR1 and CDR2: SGHVS and FNYEAQ. CDR3 region: CASSLASAGGTYEQYF. In DNA form, the CDR3 reads TGTGCCAGCAGCTTAGCGTCGGCGGGGGGAACCTACGAGCAGTACTTC.

The V call is TRBV7-3, the J call TRBJ2-1, with 10 bases aligning to TRBD2. V shed 4 bases and J 7 bases; nucleotides not matched to a gene: 10. The CDR3 runs to 16 residues. Germline CDR1 is SGHTA and CDR2 is FQGTGA. Here the CDR3 reads CASSSSGGRTRNEQFF. The CDR3 nucleotides read TGTGCCAGCAGCTCTAGCGGGGGTAGGACGAGAAATGAGCAGTTCTTC.

J is TRBJ2-7 and V is TRBV10-3; possible D gene TRBD1, 5 bases. Trimming shortened V by 2 bases and J by 2 bases, and 13 bases separated the two germline ends. This CDR3 region has 15 residues. The germline V gene has CDR1 ENHRY and CDR2 SYGVKD. The CDR3 sequence is CAISEGATLTYEQYF. Here the CDR3 DNA reads TGTGCCATCAGTGAGGGGGCGACCCTTACCTACGAGCAGTACTTC.

The chain recombines TRBV18 with TRBJ2-2, with TRBD2 matching over 9 bases. The CDR3 extends over 15 amino acids. V dropped 4 bases and J dropped 1; count of bases not matched to a gene: 1. The germline V gene encodes CDR1 KGHSH and CDR2 LQKENI. CDR3 sequence (DNA): TGTGCCAGCTCACGCGGGAGGGGGAACACCGGGGAGCTGTTTTTT. Translated: CASSRGRGNTGELFF. The whole variable domain, remainder taken from reference TRBV18 and TRBJ2-2, is NAGVMQNPRHLVRRRGQEARLRCSPMKGHSHVYWYRQLPEEGLKFMVYLQKENIIDESGMPKERFSAEFPKEGPSILRIQQVVRGDSAAYFCASSRGRGNTGELFFGEGSRLTVL.

This chain links TRBV28 with TRBJ1-4; D unresolved. The germline V gene encodes CDR1 MDHEN and CDR2 SYDVKM. V lost 3 bases to trimming and J lost 5 bases, with 10 bases between them. The CDR3 sequence is 14 residues long. The CDR3 DNA follows: TGTGCCAGCAGTTTCCTCTCGCAGAATGAAAAACTGTTTTTT. It specifies CASSFLSQNEKLFF.